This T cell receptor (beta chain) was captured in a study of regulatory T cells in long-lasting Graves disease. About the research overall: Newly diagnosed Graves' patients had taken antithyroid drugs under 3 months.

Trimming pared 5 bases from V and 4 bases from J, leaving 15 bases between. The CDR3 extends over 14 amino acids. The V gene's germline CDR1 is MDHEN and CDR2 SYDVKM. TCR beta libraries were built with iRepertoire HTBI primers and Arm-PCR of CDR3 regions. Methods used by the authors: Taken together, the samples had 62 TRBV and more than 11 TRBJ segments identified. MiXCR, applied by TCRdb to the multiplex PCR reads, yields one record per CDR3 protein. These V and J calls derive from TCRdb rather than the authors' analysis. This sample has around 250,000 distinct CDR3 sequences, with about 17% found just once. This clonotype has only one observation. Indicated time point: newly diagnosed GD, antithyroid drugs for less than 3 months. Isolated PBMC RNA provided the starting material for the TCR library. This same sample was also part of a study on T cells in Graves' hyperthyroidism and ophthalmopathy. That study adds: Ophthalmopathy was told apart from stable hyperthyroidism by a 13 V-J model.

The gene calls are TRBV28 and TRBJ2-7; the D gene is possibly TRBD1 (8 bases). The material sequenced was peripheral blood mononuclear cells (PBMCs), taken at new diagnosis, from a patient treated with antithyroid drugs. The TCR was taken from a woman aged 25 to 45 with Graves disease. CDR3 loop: CASSQEQGGYEQYF. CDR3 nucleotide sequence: TGTGCCAGCAGTCAAGAACAGGGGGGGTACGAGCAGTACTTC.